The T cell receptor beta chain described here comes from a study of blood T cell repertoires in COVID-19. The V segment lost 4 bases and the J segment 5 bases; nucleotides outside the gene matches: 3. Germline V gene lookup returns CDR1 LGHDT and CDR2 YNNKEL (reference sequence). The CDR3 covers 15 residues. Clones were sequenced by immunoSEQ multiplex PCR, and TCRdb holds only the in-frame ones, with some missing. The sample lists 150,000 to 200,000 clones; 75% to 90% were seen once. This chain connects TRBV3-1 (or the pseudogene TRBV3-2) to TRBJ2-1; TRBD2 agrees at 12 bases. This receptor was identified in a woman aged 60 to 75 who had recovered from COVID-19. The sequencing input was PBMCs or T cells enriched from blood (not recorded which). The CDR3 here is CASSLTSGGNNEQFF. DNA for the CDR3: TGTGCCAGCAGCCTTACTAGCGGGGGGAACAATGAGCAGTTCTTC.